A selection of T cell receptor beta chains follows, all from one sample in a study of OX40 agonist ivuxolimab in advanced cancers. Sequencing was performed with immunoSEQ multiplex PCR; in TCRdb, only in-frame clones are kept and a portion is missing. The sample lists about 63,000 clones, 80% to 90% seen once, with about 10% in the top ten. This specimen consisted of CD4+ or CD8+ T cells sorted from blood, obtained in a trial of the OX40 agonist ivuxolimab. The receptors were gathered from an adult with an advanced solid tumor such as melanoma, head and neck, liver or kidney cancer. The CDR3 runs from the conserved cysteine through the conserved F or W. The order of the fields is V gene, J gene, clone size, D gene, CDR3 DNA, CDR3 protein. A D gene is named only where the DNA matches it firmly. For some rows the clone size is stated as once, few or many, or as a class when expanded; others skip it.

TRBV5-8	TRBJ1-5	NA	NA	TGTGCCAGCAGCTTTCAGGGATACAGCAATCAGCCCCAGCATTTT	CASSFQGYSNQPQHF
TRBV5-6	TRBJ2-1	NA	NA	TGTGCCAGCAGCGTGACCCTGGTGCAGTTCTTC	CASSVTLVQFF
TRBV5-1	TRBJ2-1	NA	TRBD2	TGCGCCAGCAGCTCGGGACTAGCGGGGGGTTCTTATCTCAATGAGCAGTTCTTC	CASSSGLAGGSYLNEQFF
TRBV18	TRBJ2-2	NA	NA	TGTGCCAGCTCACGCACCGGGGAGCTGTTTTTT	CASSRTGELFF
TRBV4-1	TRBJ2-5	NA	NA	TGCGCCAGCAGCCAAGTTTTTGTCTGGACAAGCTCTAAAGAGACCCAGTACTTC	CASSQVFVWTSSKETQYF
TRBV28	TRBJ1-5	NA	NA	TGTGCCACCTCCGGGGAGTTGGGTAGGGGAAATAGCAATCAGCCCCAGCATTTT	CATSGELGRGNSNQPQHF
TRBV2	TRBJ2-1	NA	NA	TGTGCCAGCAAGAGAGGCTTTAGCTCCTACAATGAGCAGTTCTTC	CASKRGFSSYNEQFF
TRBV4-2	TRBJ1-6	few	NA	TGTGCCAGCAGCCAAGATGGCCGGAGCTCCTATAATTCACCCCTCCACTTT	CASSQDGRSSYNSPLHF
TRBV7-7	TRBJ2-1	NA	TRBD2	TGTGCTAGCAGCCCCGCCGGGACTAGCGGGAAAAATGAGCAGTTCTTC	CASSPAGTSGKNEQFF
TRBV5-1	TRBJ2-5	NA	NA	TGCGCCAGCAGCTTGGAGGGTCTTGGGGAGACCCAGTACTTC	CASSLEGLGETQYF
TRBV6-5	TRBJ1-4	once	NA	TGTGCCAGCAGCTCATGGGAAACTAATGAAAAACTGTTTTTT	CASSSWETNEKLFF
TRBV7-9	TRBJ1-2	NA	NA	TGTGCCAGCAGCTTACGAGGGGGGGATGATGGCTACACCTTC	CASSLRGGDDGYTF
TRBV2	TRBJ2-5	NA	NA	TGTGCCAGCAGTGAAGAGTTGGGTCGTGGGTCCCAGTACTTC	CASSEELGRGSQYF
TRBV7-9	TRBJ2-7	NA	NA	TGTGCCAGCAGCTCCTGGACAGCTGTCTACGAGCAGTACTTC	CASSSWTAVYEQYF
TRBV19	TRBJ2-3	NA	NA	TGTGCCAGTAGTATCTGGCTAGCGAGGACTAGCACAGATACGCAGTATTTT	CASSIWLARTSTDTQYF
TRBV6-4	TRBJ1-2	once	NA	TGTGCCAGCAGTGAGGGGGGGGGCTACACCTTC	CASSEGGGYTF
TRBV6-5	TRBJ2-7	once	TRBD2	TGTGCCAGCAGTTACGGTTGGGCGGGAGAACCCTACGAGCAGTACTTC	CASSYGWAGEPYEQYF
TRBV10-3	TRBJ2-1	NA	TRBD1	TGTGCCATCAGTGAGTCTTCAGGGGGCTACAATGAGCAGTTCTTC	CAISESSGGYNEQFF
TRBV7-2	TRBJ2-7	NA	TRBD1	TGTGCCACCTCGGGGAGGACAGGGAGCTCCTACGAGCAGTACTTC	CATSGRTGSSYEQYF
TRBV6-6	TRBJ1-6	NA	NA	TGTGCCAGCAGTTACGCGGGTTCACCCCTCCACTTT	CASSYAGSPLHF
TRBV29-1	TRBJ1-2	NA	TRBD1	TGCAGCGTTCCGGGACAGGGGTCGGACTATGGCTACACCTTC	CSVPGQGSDYGYTF
TRBV4-1	TRBJ1-5	NA	NA	TGCGCCAGCAGCCTCCCAGGAAGGACTTTGGGGATCGGCAATCAGCCCCAGCATTTT	CASSLPGRTLGIGNQPQHF
TRBV27	TRBJ1-5	NA	TRBD1	TGTGCCAGCAGGCCGGACAGGGGCGAGAGGGGCAATCAGCCCCAGCATTTT	CASRPDRGERGNQPQHF
TRBV7-9	TRBJ2-5	NA	TRBD1	TGTGCCAGCAGCTTAGACATACTCAGGGGGAAAGAGACCCAGTACTTC	CASSLDILRGKETQYF
TRBV7-6	TRBJ2-3	NA	TRBD2	TGTGCCAGCAGCCACGTAGCGGGGGACTCTCGAGATACGCAGTATTTT	CASSHVAGDSRDTQYF
TRBV28	TRBJ1-5	NA	NA	TGTGCCAGTGGCGGAGTTGCCTATCAGCCCCAGCATTTT	CASGGVAYQPQHF
TRBV2	TRBJ1-5	NA	NA	TGTGCCAGCAGTCAATACCCTCGTCAGCCCCAGCATTTT	CASSQYPRQPQHF
TRBV30	TRBJ2-5	NA	NA	TGTGCCTGGAGTGGGGCTCAGGTAGGCGGAGAGACCCAGTACTTC	CAWSGAQVGGETQYF
TRBV5-1	TRBJ2-1	NA	NA	TGCGCCAGCAGCTTGGACCGGATTTACAATGAGCAGTTCTTC	CASSLDRIYNEQFF
TRBV19	TRBJ1-5	NA	NA	TGTGCCAGTAGAACCCTGGTGAGCAATCAGCCCCAGCATTTT	CASRTLVSNQPQHF
TRBV28	TRBJ2-7	NA	TRBD1	TGTGCCACCTATATGGGGACAGACTACGAGCAGTACTTC	CATYMGTDYEQYF
TRBV28	TRBJ1-1	NA	NA	TGTGCCAGCAGTCCCTTGACCTACCCTGGGAACACTGAAGCTTTCTTT	CASSPLTYPGNTEAFF
TRBV11-2	TRBJ1-2	NA	TRBD1	TGTGCCAGCAGCTTAAACAGGGGCTTGGGGGGCTACACCTTC	CASSLNRGLGGYTF
TRBV6-1	TRBJ2-5	NA	NA	TGTGCCAGCAGTACCTCGTGGCAAGAGACCCAGTACTTC	CASSTSWQETQYF
TRBV2	TRBJ2-3	NA	NA	TGTGCCAGCAAGAGGGATACGCAGTATTTT	CASKRDTQYF
TRBV27	TRBJ1-2	NA	NA	TGTGCCAGCAGCCCGAGCGGGGTTCTCGTCTATGGCTACACCTTC	CASSPSGVLVYGYTF
TRBV2	TRBJ1-1	few	NA	TGTGCCAGCAGTGAGGAAGGGGAGTACACTGAAGCTTTCTTT	CASSEEGEYTEAFF
TRBV30	TRBJ2-5	NA	NA	TGTGCCCCGGGGGCGGAGACCCAGTACTTC	CAPGAETQYF
TRBV2	TRBJ1-1	NA	NA	TGTGCCAGCAGTGATGGTAGGGGACGTCTTGTCACTGAAGCTTTCTTT	CASSDGRGRLVTEAFF
TRBV5-6	TRBJ1-6	NA	TRBD1	TGTGCCAGCAGCTTGGGTGCACAGGGGAATTCACCCCTCCACTTT	CASSLGAQGNSPLHF
TRBV2	TRBJ2-7	NA	TRBD1	TGTGCCAGCAGAAGCCGGGACAGGGGGCTAGGCGAGCAGTACTTC	CASRSRDRGLGEQYF
TRBV2	TRBJ2-6	NA	NA	TGTGCCAGCAGTCCACGGCCTGGGGCCAACGTCCTGACTTTC	CASSPRPGANVLTF
TRBV18	TRBJ2-4	once	NA	TGTGCCAGCTCACCTCTAGCACAGGGTTCCTCTGCCTTCAAAAACATTCAGTACTTC	CASSPLAQGSSAFKNIQYF